The 5 T cell receptor beta chains listed next were all sequenced from one sample in a study of blood T cell repertoires in COVID-19. TCRdb's table, derived via immunoSEQ multiplex PCR, lists solely in-frame clones and lacks some. The sample holds hundreds of thousands of clones, around 87% seen once. The sequenced material came from PBMCs or T cells enriched from blood (not recorded which). Every receptor here comes from a man aged 25-40 years who had recovered from COVID-19.

The table lists this clone with a few counts. V is TRBV3-1 (or the pseudogene TRBV3-2) and J is TRBJ2-2; TRBD2 agrees at 9 bases. This CDR3 comprises 17 residues. J lost 0 bases, V lost 2 bases, and 4 bases had no gene match. CDR1 LGHDT and CDR2 YNNKEL come from the germline V gene (reference sequence). For the CDR3, the DNA is TGTGCCAGCAGCCAATTGTCTAGCGGGGCGAACACCGGGGAGCTGTTTTTT. This gives the protein CASSQLSSGANTGELFF.

This clone was seen more than once but under ten times. The V call is TRBV5-4, the J call TRBJ1-1; perhaps TRBD1 as D (5 bases). Germline V gene data show CDR1 as SGHNT and CDR2 as YYREEE (reference sequence). The CDR3 runs to 15 residues. V was pared by 4 bases and J by 0 bases, with 13 bases between. The CDR3, as DNA: TGTGCCAGCAGCCCCCAGACAGCCATGAACACTGAAGCTTTCTTT. It yields the protein CASSPQTAMNTEAFF.

The V gene is TRBV18, the J gene TRBJ2-3; no clear D gene. CDR1 is KGHSH, CDR2 LQKENI, per germline. Trimming took 3 bases from V and 0 from J, leaving 13 bases between them. This CDR3 comprises 16 residues. CDR3 in amino acids: CASSPLGSASTDTQYF. For the CDR3, the DNA is TGTGCCAGCTCACCCCTAGGATCCGCTAGCACAGATACGCAGTATTTT.

This clone was detected a few times. The chain employs TRBV7-2 and TRBJ1-3; 9 bases match TRBD1. The CDR3 consists of 16 residues. With V trimmed by 5 bases and J by 0 bases, 5 bases remained unmatched. Germline lookup yields CDR1 SGHTA and CDR2 FQGNSA. This chain's CDR3 is CASSKQGAISGNTIYF. In DNA, the CDR3 is TGTGCCAGCAGCAAACAGGGGGCCATCTCTGGAAACACCATATATTTT.

V is TRBV12-5 and J is TRBJ2-5; a weak D match, TRBD2 (5 bases). This CDR3 has 14 residues. Germline CDR1 LGHNT, CDR2 FRNRAP. The ends were cut back, 6 bases at V and 5 bases at J, with 16 bases in the middle. CDR3 in DNA: TGTGCTAGTGGCCCCCGGCCTCGCGGGGAGACCCAGTACTTC. Encoded protein: CASGPRPRGETQYF. The full variable domain, its missing parts supplied by reference TRBV12-5 and TRBJ2-5, is DARVTQTPRHKVTEMGQEVTMRCQPILGHNTVFWYRQTMMQGLELLAYFRNRAPLDDSGMPKDRFSAEMPDATLATLKIQPSEPRDSAVYFCASGPRPRGETQYFGPGTRLLVL.